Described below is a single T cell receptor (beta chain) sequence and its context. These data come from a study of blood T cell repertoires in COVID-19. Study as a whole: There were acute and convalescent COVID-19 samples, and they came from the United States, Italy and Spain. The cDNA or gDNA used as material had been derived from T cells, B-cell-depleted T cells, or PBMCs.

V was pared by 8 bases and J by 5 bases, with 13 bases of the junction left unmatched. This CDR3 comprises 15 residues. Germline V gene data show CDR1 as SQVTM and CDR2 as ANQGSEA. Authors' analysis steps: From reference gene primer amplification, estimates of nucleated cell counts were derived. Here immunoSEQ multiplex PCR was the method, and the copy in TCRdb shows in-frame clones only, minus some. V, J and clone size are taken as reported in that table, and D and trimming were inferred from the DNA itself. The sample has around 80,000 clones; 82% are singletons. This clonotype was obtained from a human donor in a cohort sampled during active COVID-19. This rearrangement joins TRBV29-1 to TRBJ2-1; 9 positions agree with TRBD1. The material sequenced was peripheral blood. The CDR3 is CSYPMGQGLDNEQFF. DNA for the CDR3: TGCAGCTATCCTATGGGACAGGGACTGGACAATGAGCAGTTCTTC.